This T cell receptor (beta chain) originates from a study of cytomegalovirus exposure and HLA in healthy donors. General study results and limits: Analyzed later, most CMV-associated TCR beta chains appeared HLA-restricted. Segments of the TCR beta V type were, in most cases, productive about 87% or about 30% of the time in an earlier analysis. Later analysis identified a missense DCLRE1C variant that was linked to TCR beta V- and J-gene trimming.

Notes on this clone: Its target is unknown.

Primers included in the PCR were 60 Vbeta and 13 Jbeta primers. Original processing notes: Later reanalysis found 70 million to 95 million unique TCR beta chains, around 9.9 million of them shared. Only in-frame clones appear in the TCRdb table, and some are missing; sequencing was by immunoSEQ multiplex PCR. That table supplies the V and J calls and clone size; D and trimming were determined from the DNA. There are some 150,000 clones in the sample; about four fifths occur only once, and around 2.3% lies in the top ten. Germline values: CDR1 ENHRY, CDR2 SYGVKD. Trimming cost V 2 bases and J 2 bases; bases outside gene matches: 6. This CDR3 spans 15 amino acids.

The V gene is TRBV10-3, the J gene TRBJ2-7; 7 bases align to TRBD1. This receptor was taken from a woman between 45 and 65 years old in good health and CMV-seronegative. Sample: PBMCs. Written as DNA, the CDR3 is TGTGCCATCAGTGAGAGGACAGGACCTACCTACGAGCAGTACTTC. This sequence encodes CAISERTGPTYEQYF.